Listed below are T cell receptor beta chains from one sample, sequenced in a study of patients and donors after allogeneic stem cell transplantation. TCRdb passed the RT-PCR reads through MiXCR, listing each CDR3 protein once. The sample contains about 160,000 distinct CDR3 sequences, 20% to 25% of which appear only once. The sequencing sample was made of blood, either unsorted or a sorted T cell fraction (not recorded which). The receptors come from a human donor who was either an allogeneic HSCT recipient or a stem cell or donor lymphocyte infusion donor (not recorded which). It is not recorded whose cells these are; they may come from a transplant donor. Each CDR3 is given with its conserved first and last residue. A D gene is named only where the DNA matches it firmly. Size is omitted from some rows. Given values are once, few, many or a class for expanded clones.

>TRBD2|TRBV9|-|TRBJ2-5
TGTGCCAGCAATCTACGTGGTGGCAGCGGGGGTCAAGAGACCCAGTACTTC
CASNLRGGSGGQETQYF
>-|TRBV5-1|-|TRBJ1-5
TGCGCCAGCAGCTTGGACGCTCCGACAGAAACCCAGCATTTT
CASSLDAPTETQHF
>-|TRBV7-3|-|TRBJ1-1
TGTGCCAGCAGCTTATTGGTCGACAGAGTGCGGCTTATGAACACTGAAGCTTTCTTT
CASSLLVDRVRLMNTEAFF
>TRBD1|TRBV5-1|-|TRBJ2-7
TGCGCCAGCAGCACGGGACAGCGTGAGCAGTACTTC
CASSTGQREQYF
>-|TRBV24-1|-|TRBJ1-2
TGTGCCACCAGTGACCTAGGGGGTATGGATGGCTACACCTTC
CATSDLGGMDGYTF
>-|TRBV20-1|-|TRBJ1-1
TGCAGTGCTAGCAAGGACAGTGGGAAGGGTACTGAAGCTTTCTTT
CSASKDSGKGTEAFF
>-|TRBV5-1|few|TRBJ1-5
TGCGCCAGCAGCTTGGAAAGTTCCAATCAGCCCCAGCATTTT
CASSLESSNQPQHF
>TRBD2|TRBV20-1|-|TRBJ2-2
TGCAGTGCTCGGGACTACTCGAACACCGGGGAGCTGTTTTTT
CSARDYSNTGELFF
>-|TRBV9|-|TRBJ2-2
TGTGCCAGCAGCCGCCCGGGGGGCCGTACCGGGGAGCTGTTTTTT
CASSRPGGRTGELFF
>TRBD1|TRBV7-2|few|TRBJ2-1
TGTGCCAGCAGCTTAGCCCCGGGACAGGGGTACAATGAGCAGTTCTTC
CASSLAPGQGYNEQFF
>TRBD1|TRBV5-1|-|TRBJ1-5
TGCGCCATCCCGGACAGGGTCAATCAGCCCCAGCATTTT
CAIPDRVNQPQHF
>-|TRBV25-1|-|TRBJ1-4
TGTGCCAGCAGTGAATCGGGGAAACCAACTAATGAAAAACTGTTTTTT
CASSESGKPTNEKLFF
>TRBD1|TRBV11-1|few|TRBJ2-3
TGTGCCAGCAGCTTATCTAGGGGGCGGTCTGCAGATACGCAGTATTTT
CASSLSRGRSADTQYF
>-|TRBV7-3|-|TRBJ2-1
TGTGCCAGCAGCACCCAAGTGGCCTCCTACAATGAGCAGTTCTTC
CASSTQVASYNEQFF
>-|TRBV6-6|-|TRBJ2-7
TGTGCCAGCAGTTACTCGAATCTTCTTATAACCTACGAGCAGTACTTC
CASSYSNLLITYEQYF
>-|TRBV6-2/TRBV6-3|few|TRBJ2-5
TGTGCCAGCAGTTACCCTACCTTTCGGACCCAGTACTTC
CASSYPTFRTQYF
>TRBD2|TRBV7-2|-|TRBJ2-3
TGTGCCAGCAGCTTAGAATCCGGGACTAGTAGTGCCACGCAGTATTTT
CASSLESGTSSATQYF
>-|TRBV12-3/TRBV12-4|-|TRBJ1-2
TGTGCCAGCACCATCGGCTGGCTCCACTATGGCTACACCTTC
CASTIGWLHYGYTF
>-|TRBV12-3/TRBV12-4|few|TRBJ2-1
TGTGCCAGCAGCCCCCCTACTTACTCCTACAATGAGCAGTTCTTC
CASSPPTYSYNEQFF
>-|TRBV4-2|-|TRBJ2-5
TGTGCCAGCAGCCAACTCCCACCACCAAACTGGGGAGAGACCCAGTACTTC
CASSQLPPPNWGETQYF
>TRBD2|TRBV7-2|-|TRBJ2-3
TGTGCCAGCAGCTTAGCGTCGGTAGCGGGGGGCACAGATACGCAGTATTTT
CASSLASVAGGTDTQYF
>TRBD2|TRBV19|-|TRBJ2-7
TGTGCCAGTAGTCCTCTTTTGGAGCGGGGGGCCTACGAGCAGTACTTC
CASSPLLERGAYEQYF
>-|TRBV6-6|-|TRBJ1-1
TGTGCCAGCAGTCGTAATCAGCGGGACACTGAAGCTTTCTTT
CASSRNQRDTEAFF
>-|TRBV12-3/TRBV12-4|many|TRBJ1-5
TGTGCCAGCAGTATCTCGGGGGCCCCCAATCAGCCCCAGCATTTT
CASSISGAPNQPQHF
>-|TRBV4-1|-|TRBJ2-3
TGCGCCAGCAGCCAAGTCCCTCGGAGCACAGATACGCAGTATTTT
CASSQVPRSTDTQYF
>-|TRBV11-2|-|TRBJ1-2
TGTGCCAGCAGCTTAGGGGTCAGGGACGATGGCTACACCTTC
CASSLGVRDDGYTF
>-|TRBV5-1|-|TRBJ2-5
TGCGCCAGCAGCTTGGTTCCAGCACCCGGGGAGACCCAGTACTTC
CASSLVPAPGETQYF
>TRBD1|TRBV18|few|TRBJ2-7
TGTGCCAGCTCACAAAGACAGGGCTCCTACGAGCAGTACTTC
CASSQRQGSYEQYF
>-|TRBV11-2|-|TRBJ1-5
TGTGCCAGCAGCTTACAGGGTTGGGGCAATCAGCCCCAGCATTTT
CASSLQGWGNQPQHF
>TRBD2|TRBV27|-|TRBJ2-5
TGTGCCAGCAGTCCACTAGCGGGACGACAAGAGACCCAGTACTTC
CASSPLAGRQETQYF
>-|TRBV9|-|TRBJ2-2
TGTGCCAGCAGCGTAGTTCCGAGCGTCGGGGAGCTGTTTTTT
CASSVVPSVGELFF
>-|TRBV5-1|once|TRBJ2-5
TGCGCCAGCAGCCTCGACTCCTTAACACAAGAGACCCAGTACTTC
CASSLDSLTQETQYF
>-|TRBV5-1|few|TRBJ2-5
TGCGCCAGCAGCTTGGAACGTCAGAACCTGCAAGAGACCCAGTACTTC
CASSLERQNLQETQYF
>-|TRBV4-2|few|TRBJ2-3
TGTGCCAGCAGCCAACTCTCTGATTCCCTGTCCCCAGATACGCAGTATTTT
CASSQLSDSLSPDTQYF
>-|TRBV20-1|-|TRBJ2-7
TGCAGTGCTAGATATCCTTGGGCATACGAGCAGTACTTC
CSARYPWAYEQYF
>-|TRBV10-3|-|TRBJ2-1
TGTGCCATCAGTGGGGTAGCGGTACTCAGCTCCTACAATGAGCAGTTCTTC
CAISGVAVLSSYNEQFF
>-|TRBV20-1|few|TRBJ2-7
TGCAGTGCTTCCCCCTCAGGGTCCTACGAGCAGTACTTC
CSASPSGSYEQYF
>-|TRBV20-1|-|TRBJ2-7
TGCAGTGCTAGAGATCTGGGCGGGGTTTCACACGAGCAGTACTTC
CSARDLGGVSHEQYF
>-|TRBV7-7|few|TRBJ2-2
TGTGCTAGCAGCTATATAACCACCGGGGAGCTGTTTTTT
CASSYITTGELFF
>TRBD1|TRBV12-5|-|TRBJ1-1
TGTGCTAGTGCCCAGGGGACAGGGAGATCCGGGGAAGCTTTCTTT
CASAQGTGRSGEAFF
>-|TRBV12-3/TRBV12-4|few|TRBJ1-4
TGTGCCAGCAGTTGGGACAATGAAAAACTGTTTTTT
CASSWDNEKLFF
>TRBD1|TRBV12-3/TRBV12-4|many|TRBJ1-5
TGTGCCAGCAGTCAGACAGGGGGCGGTCAGCCCCAGCATTTT
CASSQTGGGQPQHF
>TRBD1|TRBV12-3/TRBV12-4|few|TRBJ1-1
TGTGCCAGCAGCCAACAGGGGGGGAACACTGAAGCTTTCTTT
CASSQQGGNTEAFF
>-|TRBV20-1|few|TRBJ1-5
TGCAGTGCTAGAGAACCTTTAAATCAGCCCCAGCATTTT
CSAREPLNQPQHF
>TRBD2|TRBV4-1|-|TRBJ2-1
TGCGCCAGCAGCCCGGCGGGGGGTTGGATAAATGAGCAGTTCTTC
CASSPAGGWINEQFF
>TRBD2|TRBV5-1|few|TRBJ2-1
TGCGCCAGCAGCTTGGCTATACTAGCGGTGGGTTTCGATGAGCAGTTCTTC
CASSLAILAVGFDEQFF
>-|TRBV5-1|-|TRBJ2-7
TGCGCCAGCAGCCCTTTCGGGCCCAAGCAGTACTTC
CASSPFGPKQYF
>TRBD1|TRBV12-3/TRBV12-4|many|TRBJ1-1
TGTGCCAGCAGTCCAGAAGACAGGGGGTTCGATGAAGCTTTCTTT
CASSPEDRGFDEAFF
>-|TRBV20-1|many|TRBJ1-5
TGCAGTGCTAGAGAGTCCCGGGGGCCCCAGCATTTT
CSARESRGPQHF
>-|TRBV7-7|-|TRBJ1-1
TGTGCTAGCAGTCGGTCTCTGAACACTGAAGCTTTCTTT
CASSRSLNTEAFF
>TRBD1|TRBV5-6|-|TRBJ1-4
TGTGCCAGCAGCGTCTTAGGGACAGCAACTAATGAAAAACTGTTTTTT
CASSVLGTATNEKLFF
>-|TRBV20-1|-|TRBJ2-1
TGCAGTGCTAGAAGAACTTACAATGAGCAGTTCTTC
CSARRTYNEQFF
>-|TRBV9|few|TRBJ2-1
TGTGCCAGCACCCTTGGGGGGAGAAACTACAATGAGCAGTTCTTC
CASTLGGRNYNEQFF
>-|TRBV28|-|TRBJ1-6
TGTGCCAGCACCACCTCAGGGTACAATTCACCCCTCCACTTT
CASTTSGYNSPLHF